This TCR beta chain was found in a study of CD8+ T cells in alopecia areata. The overall study: Tofacitinib dosing lasted 6 to 18 months, which was then followed by 6 months off drug. Study-wide results and limits: Treatment with tofacitinib significantly lowered scalp clonality and reduced expanded CD8+ clones among the top 100. Persistence during tofacitinib was seen for many expanded lesional clones in scalp and blood.

This CDR3 has 12 residues. Germline CDR1 reads SQVTM; CDR2 reads ANQGSEA. The trim removed 7 bases at V and 2 bases at J, leaving 4 bases unmatched. Treatment defined: oral pan-JAK inhibitor, 5-10 mg twice daily. A note on this clone: Its antigen is not known.

The sequencing template was cDNA reverse transcribed from extracted RNA. The data were produced by immunoSEQ multiplex PCR, yet TCRdb's version contains in-frame clones alone and is incomplete. The table lists approximately 90,000 clones, just over 70% of them singletons. This chain connects TRBV29-1 to TRBJ2-5; TRBD1 matches 7 bases. The receptor was derived from a human donor with alopecia areata. The sequenced sample was CD8+ T cells sorted from blood, obtained at week 44, from a patient treated with tofacitinib. This chain's CDR3 is CSARQGQETQYF. The DNA of the CDR3 is TGCAGCGCTCGACAGGGTCAAGAGACCCAGTACTTC.